These T cell receptor beta chains were read from a single sample in a study of cytomegalovirus exposure and HLA in healthy donors. Some clones are missing from TCRdb's copy, which holds only in-frame ones; the method was immunoSEQ multiplex PCR. The top ten clones hold roughly 3.1% of a sample with some 140,000 clones, 75% of them seen once. Source material: PBMCs. The receptors stem from a man under 40 in good health and CMV-seronegative. Both conserved end residues are part of each CDR3. The D gene is left open where the match is weak. Clone size, where shown, is once, few, many, or a class for clones that have expanded.

. | TRBJ2-3 | . | TRBV7-8 | TGTGCCAGCAGCTTACTGGCTTGGCGGGGCCCCCGGAGCACAGATACGCAGTATTTT | CASSLLAWRGPRSTDTQYF
. | TRBJ1-2 | TRBD1 | TRBV27 | TGTGCCAGCAGTTTAACCCCCTGGGACAGCCTTTTCTCAGGCTACACCTTC | CASSLTPWDSLFSGYTF
. | TRBJ2-5 | TRBD2 | TRBV29-1 | TGCAGCGCCCGATGGGGGGGTGAGACCCAGTACTTC | CSARWGGETQYF
few | TRBJ1-4 | TRBD1 | TRBV5-4 | TGTGCCAGCAGCTTGGCAGGGGGCCAGGAAAAACTGTTTTTT | CASSLAGGQEKLFF
. | TRBJ2-7 | TRBD1 | TRBV6-5 | TGTGCCAGCAGTCTACAGGGGCGGAACACCTACGAGCAGTACTTC | CASSLQGRNTYEQYF
. | TRBJ2-2 | TRBD2 | TRBV29-1 | TGCAGCGTTCGGCGGGGGGGAACCGGGGAGCTGTTTTTT | CSVRRGGTGELFF
few | TRBJ2-3 | . | TRBV28 | TGTGCCAGCCGTGCGGCGGGGGCCACCTTAACTAGCACAGATACGCAGTATTTT | CASRAAGATLTSTDTQYF
. | TRBJ2-1 | TRBD2 | TRBV5-4 | TGTGCCAGCAGCTGGGCGGGGGGGCCCCTTTACAATGAGCAGTTCTTC | CASSWAGGPLYNEQFF
. | TRBJ1-4 | TRBD1 | TRBV9 | TGTGCCAGCAACTCCCCAGAAGGGCAGGGGGCGATCGTTAGAAGGTTGAATGAAAAACTGTTTTTT | CASNSPEGQGAIVRRLNEKLFF
few | TRBJ2-4 | . | TRBV2 | TGTGCCAGCATTCCTCCGGGGAGAAACATTCAGTACTTC | CASIPPGRNIQYF
. | TRBJ1-5 | . | TRBV7-9 | TGTGCCAGCAGCTCCGCCAGGGGTCAGCCCCAGCATTTT | CASSSARGQPQHF
once | TRBJ1-1 | . | TRBV29-1 | TGCAGCGGAGGAGGGTGGGGCCTTGCGACTGAAGCTTTCTTT | CSGGGWGLATEAFF
. | TRBJ2-5 | . | TRBV5-1 | TGCGCCAGCAGCTTTGGAGTGCAAGAGACCCAGTACTTC | CASSFGVQETQYF
. | TRBJ1-2 | TRBD1 | TRBV20-1 | TGCAGTGCTAGGGACAGGGGGCACTACACCTTC | CSARDRGHYTF
. | TRBJ1-4 | . | TRBV9 | TGTGCCAGCAGCTCTTTGCGTGAGGAGAAACTGTTTTTT | CASSSLREEKLFF
. | TRBJ1-2 | TRBD1 | TRBV15 | TGTGCCACCAGCCTGAGGAGTACAGGGGTTCCCTACACCTTC | CATSLRSTGVPYTF
. | TRBJ1-1 | . | TRBV9 | TGTGCCAGCAGCCTTGAGGGCGGGGGAGCTTTCTTT | CASSLEGGGAFF
once | TRBJ1-1 | . | TRBV10-3 | TGTGCCATCAGTGAGTCCAGGGGGAACACTGAAGCTTTCTTT | CAISESRGNTEAFF
. | TRBJ2-5 | TRBD2 | TRBV9 | TGTGCCAGCAGCGTAGAGGTGGGGGGGGAGACCCAGTACTTC | CASSVEVGGETQYF
few | TRBJ2-7 | TRBD1 | TRBV6-6 | TGTGCCAGCAGTTACGCATCGAGACAGGGGGTCCACGAGCAGTACTTC | CASSYASRQGVHEQYF
. | TRBJ1-2 | . | TRBV9 | TGTGCCAGCAGCGCCCACAGGGCCAACTATGGCTACACCTTC | CASSAHRANYGYTF
. | TRBJ1-2 | . | TRBV6-5 | TGTGCCAGCACCCCCTACATAGGAGAGGATGGCTACACCTTC | CASTPYIGEDGYTF
few | TRBJ1-2 | . | TRBV7-9 | TGTGCCAGCAGCTTAGCGCGAGGATACGGCTACACCTTC | CASSLARGYGYTF
. | TRBJ1-6 | TRBD1 | TRBV15 | TGTGCCACCAGTACTGGACAGGGGAATTCACCCCTCCACTTT | CATSTGQGNSPLHF
. | TRBJ2-1 | . | TRBV7-2 | TGTGCCAGCAGCAGGGGGGGCGGCTACAATGAGCAGTTCTTC | CASSRGGGYNEQFF
once | TRBJ2-1 | TRBD2 | TRBV9 | TGTGCCAGCAGCGCCCACGAAATAAGCGGGGGTCCCTACAATGAGCAGTTCTTC | CASSAHEISGGPYNEQFF
. | TRBJ1-1 | . | TRBV4-3 | TGCGCCAGCAGCCAAGAGCGGGATGGGGACACTGAAGCTTTCTTT | CASSQERDGDTEAFF
. | TRBJ1-5 | . | TRBV18 | TGTGCCAGCTCACCGGGCGTGGATCAGCCCCAGCATTTT | CASSPGVDQPQHF
. | TRBJ1-5 | TRBD1 | TRBV2 | TGTGCCAGCGGACAGGTAAACAATCAGCCCCAGCATTTT | CASGQVNNQPQHF
. | TRBJ1-2 | . | TRBV29-1 | TGCAGCGTTGACTGGGCGGGATATGGCTACACCTTC | CSVDWAGYGYTF
. | TRBJ2-3 | TRBD2 | TRBV9 | TGTGCCAGCAGCACGGGACTAGCGGGAGCACACGTAGATACGCAGTATTTT | CASSTGLAGAHVDTQYF
few | TRBJ2-7 | TRBD2 | TRBV28 | TGTGCCAGCAGTGTTACTAGCGGATCCGGGTACGAGCAGTACTTC | CASSVTSGSGYEQYF
. | TRBJ2-7 | . | TRBV7-2 | TGTGCCAGCAGCTTGGGGCGTCTCGGCTACGAGCAGTACTTC | CASSLGRLGYEQYF
. | TRBJ2-5 | . | TRBV9 | TGTGCCAGCAGCCCTAGCCCCCCTCCCAGCGGTTGGACCCAGTACTTC | CASSPSPPPSGWTQYF
. | TRBJ1-1 | . | TRBV9 | TGTGCCAGCAGCGTAGCCGTGGGTACGCGGGACACTGAAGCTTTCTTT | CASSVAVGTRDTEAFF
. | TRBJ2-3 | . | TRBV14 | TGTGCCAGCAGCACGTGGACTTCTGGGGAAAGCACAGATACGCAGTATTTT | CASSTWTSGESTDTQYF
. | TRBJ1-1 | TRBD1 | TRBV7-9 | TGTGCCAGCAGCCTCGGACAGGGTACGACTGAAGCTTTCTTT | CASSLGQGTTEAFF
. | TRBJ1-3 | . | TRBV11-2 | TGTGCCAGCAGCTTATTATTATCTTCTCCCAACACCATATATTTT | CASSLLLSSPNTIYF
. | TRBJ2-1 | . | TRBV7-2 | TGTGCCAGCAGCTTCTCGCGGGGTCCCTACAATGAGCAGTTCTTC | CASSFSRGPYNEQFF
once | TRBJ1-1 | TRBD1 | TRBV9 | TGTGCCAGCAGCCAAACAGGGACAGGGGGCACTGAAGCTTTCTTT | CASSQTGTGGTEAFF
. | TRBJ2-7 | TRBD1 | TRBV5-1 | TGCGCCAGCAGCTTGGCCGGACAGGGGTTTTACGAGCAGTACTTC | CASSLAGQGFYEQYF
. | TRBJ2-7 | TRBD1 | TRBV15 | TGTGCCACCAGCGGGGGACAGACCTACGAGCAGTACTTC | CATSGGQTYEQYF
. | TRBJ1-4 | . | TRBV27 | TGTGCCAGCAGTTCCGGGGGGCTCTCTAATGAAAAACTGTTTTTT | CASSSGGLSNEKLFF
. | TRBJ2-2 | . | TRBV6-1 | TGTGCCAGCAGAGCAGAGACTACGAACACCGGGGAGCTGTTTTTT | CASRAETTNTGELFF
few | TRBJ2-7 | . | TRBV27 | TGTGCCAGCAGTTGGGACACAAATGGGGTCTCCGAGCAGTACTTC | CASSWDTNGVSEQYF